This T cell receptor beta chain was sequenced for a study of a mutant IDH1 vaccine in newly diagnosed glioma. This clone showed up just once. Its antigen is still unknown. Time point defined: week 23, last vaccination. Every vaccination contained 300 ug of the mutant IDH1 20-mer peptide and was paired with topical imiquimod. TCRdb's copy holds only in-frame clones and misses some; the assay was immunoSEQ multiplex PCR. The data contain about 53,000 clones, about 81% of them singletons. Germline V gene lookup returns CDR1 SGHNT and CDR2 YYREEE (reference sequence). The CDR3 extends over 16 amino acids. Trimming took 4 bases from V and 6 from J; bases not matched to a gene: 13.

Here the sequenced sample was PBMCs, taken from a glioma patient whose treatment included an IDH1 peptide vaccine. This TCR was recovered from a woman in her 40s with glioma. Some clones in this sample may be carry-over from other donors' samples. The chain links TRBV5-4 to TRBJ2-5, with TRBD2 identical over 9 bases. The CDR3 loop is CASSPVSRGGLKTQYF. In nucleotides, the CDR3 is TGTGCCAGCAGCCCCGTTTCGCGGGGGGGCCTAAAGACCCAGTACTTC. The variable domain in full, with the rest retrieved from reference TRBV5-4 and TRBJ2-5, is ETGVTQSPTHLIKTRGQQVTLRCSSQSGHNTVSWYQQALGQGPQFIFQYYREEENGRGNFPPRFSGLQFPNYSSELNVNALELDDSALYLCASSPVSRGGLKTQYFGPGTRLLVL.